The clone carrying this T cell receptor (beta chain) was recorded a few times. What it recognizes is unknown. TCR beta cDNA libraries had unique molecular identifiers. Using its own MiXCR run on the PCR reads, TCRdb lists one record per CDR3 protein. The sample carries about 540,000 distinct CDR3 sequences, around a third recorded once. These data originate in a study of post-analysis software for immune sequencing data. CDR3 size: 13 residues. Germline V gene data show CDR1 as DFQATT and CDR2 as SNEGSKA (reference sequence). V lost 0 bases, J lost 14 bases, and 6 bases stayed unmatched. General study points: Five or six TRBV segments, TRBV5-6, TRBV5-1 and TRBV20-1 among them, were found more frequent in patients than controls. Under the F measure, samples that were prepared in one batch clustered strongly together.

The clonotype was recovered from a girl aged 2-17 years with multiple sclerosis. The rearrangement uses TRBV20-1 and TRBJ2-1; TRBD2 agrees at 11 bases. The sequenced sample was blood. CDR3 loop: CSAREVAGGPEFF. CDR3 bases: TGCAGTGCTAGAGAAGTAGCGGGGGGGCCTGAGTTCTTC.